The following is a T cell receptor (beta chain) sequence with its context. One end of the junction is discordant with germline, which a read error may explain. This record comes from a study of blood T cell repertoires in COVID-19. Study-wide context: From the United States, Italy and Spain came samples of acute and convalescent COVID-19.

TCRdb keeps only in-frame clones here, not all; method: immunoSEQ multiplex PCR. The profile covers approximately 260,000 clones, with about 86% appearing a single time and roughly 9.6% taken by the ten largest. Germline values: CDR1 MDHEN, CDR2 SYDVKM. The CDR3 has 12 residues. This sequence joins TRBV28 and TRBJ1-5; 8 nucleotides line up with TRBD1. This clonotype originated in a woman aged 80 or over with acute or convalescent COVID-19. Sequencing was done on a sample of peripheral blood. DNA for the CDR3: TGTGCCTGCAGGGGGCCCAATCAGCCCCAGCATTTT. Amino acid sequence: CACRGPNQPQHF.